A selection of T cell receptor beta chains follows, all from one sample in a study of beta chain features in type 1 diabetes. Clones were read by immunoSEQ multiplex PCR, and TCRdb kept only the in-frame ones, dropping some. The repertoire holds about 230,000 clones, with roughly 9.6% as singletons. Source material: naive CD4+ T cells from blood. These receptors came from a woman under 30 in good health. Each CDR3 is given with its conserved first and last residue. Fields, in order: CDR3 DNA, CDR3 protein, V gene, D gene, J gene, clone size. The D gene is left open where the match is weak. The listing skips clone size in some rows; elsewhere it reads once, few, many or a size class.

CDR3 DNA: TGCGCCAGCAGCTTTGGGGGGAGTACCTCCGGGGAGCTGTTTTTT
CDR3 protein: CASSFGGSTSGELFF
V gene: TRBV5-1
D gene: .
J gene: TRBJ2-2
clone size: few

CDR3 DNA: TGTGCCAGCAGTTACTCGGACAGGCAGAACACTGAAGCTTTCTTT
CDR3 protein: CASSYSDRQNTEAFF
V gene: TRBV6-6
D gene: TRBD1
J gene: TRBJ1-1
clone size: few

CDR3 DNA: TGTGCCTGGGGGACTAGTCCGTCCGAGCAGTACTTC
CDR3 protein: CAWGTSPSEQYF
V gene: TRBV30
D gene: TRBD2
J gene: TRBJ2-7
clone size: few

CDR3 DNA: TGTGCCAGCACCTCCCGGCGGGGGCGCGGTAATGAGCAGTTCTTC
CDR3 protein: CASTSRRGRGNEQFF
V gene: TRBV25-1
D gene: .
J gene: TRBJ2-1
clone size: few

CDR3 DNA: TGCGCCAGCAGCTTGGGACAGGGGGCCGAGCAGTACTTC
CDR3 protein: CASSLGQGAEQYF
V gene: TRBV5-1
D gene: TRBD1
J gene: TRBJ2-7
clone size: few

CDR3 DNA: TGTGCCAGTAGTATAACCACGGACAGCTATCAGCCCCAGCATTTT
CDR3 protein: CASSITTDSYQPQHF
V gene: TRBV19
D gene: .
J gene: TRBJ1-5
clone size: few

CDR3 DNA: TGTGCCAGCAGTGCGACTAGCGGGGGTTATGGGGCCAACGTCCTGACTTTC
CDR3 protein: CASSATSGGYGANVLTF
V gene: TRBV6-1
D gene: TRBD2
J gene: TRBJ2-6
clone size: few

CDR3 DNA: TGTGCCAGCAGCGTAGCCCTAGCGGGAGGGCCGGGGGATACGCAGTATTTT
CDR3 protein: CASSVALAGGPGDTQYF
V gene: TRBV9
D gene: TRBD2
J gene: TRBJ2-3
clone size: .

CDR3 DNA: TGTGCCTGGAGTGTAGACAGCGTGAACACTGAAGCTTTCTTT
CDR3 protein: CAWSVDSVNTEAFF
V gene: TRBV30
D gene: .
J gene: TRBJ1-1
clone size: few

CDR3 DNA: TGTGCCAGCAGTCGAAGACTAGTAGAGACCCAGTACTTC
CDR3 protein: CASSRRLVETQYF
V gene: TRBV4-2
D gene: .
J gene: TRBJ2-5
clone size: few

CDR3 DNA: TGTGCCAGCAGCTTAACCGGGACTAGCGACGAGCAGTTCTTC
CDR3 protein: CASSLTGTSDEQFF
V gene: TRBV11-2
D gene: TRBD2
J gene: TRBJ2-1
clone size: .

CDR3 DNA: TGTGCCAGCACCCCAACAGGAAACTATGGCTACACCTTC
CDR3 protein: CASTPTGNYGYTF
V gene: TRBV6-6
D gene: .
J gene: TRBJ1-2
clone size: few

CDR3 DNA: TGTGCCAGCAGTTCGAGGGACACATCTAACTATGGCTACACCTTC
CDR3 protein: CASSSRDTSNYGYTF
V gene: TRBV27
D gene: .
J gene: TRBJ1-2
clone size: few

CDR3 DNA: TGTGCCAGTGTAGCGGGGAGGAACACCGGGGAGCTGTTTTTT
CDR3 protein: CASVAGRNTGELFF
V gene: TRBV5-6
D gene: TRBD2
J gene: TRBJ2-2
clone size: .

CDR3 DNA: TGTGCCAGCAGCGTAGCGGCGGGACTGCCGAACACCGGGGAGCTGTTTTTT
CDR3 protein: CASSVAAGLPNTGELFF
V gene: TRBV9
D gene: .
J gene: TRBJ2-2
clone size: few

CDR3 DNA: TGTGCCTGGAGGATTAACAGGGGGGCGAACACTGAAGCTTTCTTT
CDR3 protein: CAWRINRGANTEAFF
V gene: TRBV30
D gene: TRBD1
J gene: TRBJ1-1
clone size: few

CDR3 DNA: TGTGCCAGCAGCCTAGCGGGAGGAACAGATACGCAGTATTTT
CDR3 protein: CASSLAGGTDTQYF
V gene: TRBV7-9
D gene: TRBD2
J gene: TRBJ2-3
clone size: .

CDR3 DNA: TGTGCCAGCAGTGAAGGTCAAGCGTACCAAGAGACCCAGTACTTC
CDR3 protein: CASSEGQAYQETQYF
V gene: TRBV2
D gene: .
J gene: TRBJ2-5
clone size: .

CDR3 DNA: TGCGCCAGCAGCAATGGGACAGGCTTCACTGAAGCTTTCTTT
CDR3 protein: CASSNGTGFTEAFF
V gene: TRBV5-1
D gene: TRBD1
J gene: TRBJ1-1
clone size: .

CDR3 DNA: TGTGCCAGCAGCTTAGCCGCGACAGGGGGCGATGGCTACACCTTC
CDR3 protein: CASSLAATGGDGYTF
V gene: TRBV7-6
D gene: TRBD1
J gene: TRBJ1-2
clone size: few

CDR3 DNA: TGTGCCAGCAGGCAGGGGCGAATGAACCATCAGCCCCAGCATTTT
CDR3 protein: CASRQGRMNHQPQHF
V gene: TRBV2
D gene: .
J gene: TRBJ1-5
clone size: .

CDR3 DNA: TGTGCCAGCTCACCGACAGGGACGAAGTCCTATGGCTACACCTTC
CDR3 protein: CASSPTGTKSYGYTF
V gene: TRBV18
D gene: TRBD1
J gene: TRBJ1-2
clone size: .

CDR3 DNA: TGCGCCAGCAGCTTGGAAGGGGGCCTAAACATTCAGTACTTC
CDR3 protein: CASSLEGGLNIQYF
V gene: TRBV5-1
D gene: TRBD1
J gene: TRBJ2-4
clone size: .

CDR3 DNA: TGTGCCTGGAGTGTCCTCCGCGGCTCCTACGAGCAGTACTTC
CDR3 protein: CAWSVLRGSYEQYF
V gene: TRBV30
D gene: .
J gene: TRBJ2-7
clone size: .

CDR3 DNA: TGTGCCAGCAGCTCCGGGACAGTCTACGAGCAGTACTTC
CDR3 protein: CASSSGTVYEQYF
V gene: TRBV5-4
D gene: TRBD1
J gene: TRBJ2-7
clone size: few

CDR3 DNA: .
CDR3 protein: CASSSSRDGYGYTF
V gene: TRBV6-5
D gene: .
J gene: TRBJ1-2
clone size: .

CDR3 DNA: TGTGCCAGCAGCTTGCGATACAGATCCTACGAGCAGTACTTC
CDR3 protein: CASSLRYRSYEQYF
V gene: TRBV5-4
D gene: .
J gene: TRBJ2-7
clone size: .

CDR3 DNA: TGTGCCAGCAGCCAACTTGGAGCAGATACGCAGTATTTT
CDR3 protein: CASSQLGADTQYF
V gene: TRBV14
D gene: .
J gene: TRBJ2-3
clone size: few

CDR3 DNA: TGTGCCAGTAGTCCCGCCCTTAGCGTTAATGAGCAGTTCTTC
CDR3 protein: CASSPALSVNEQFF
V gene: TRBV19
D gene: .
J gene: TRBJ2-1
clone size: .

CDR3 DNA: TGTGCCAGCAGCCACATCCTCCCTACTAACAATGAGCAGTTCTTC
CDR3 protein: CASSHILPTNNEQFF
V gene: TRBV6-1
D gene: .
J gene: TRBJ2-1
clone size: .

CDR3 DNA: TGCGCCAGCAGCTCCGGGACAGGGGAGATGTACAATGAGCAGTTCTTC
CDR3 protein: CASSSGTGEMYNEQFF
V gene: TRBV5-1
D gene: TRBD1
J gene: TRBJ2-1
clone size: few

CDR3 DNA: TGCGCCAGCAGCTTGGCGGGGACAGACTATGGCTACACCTTC
CDR3 protein: CASSLAGTDYGYTF
V gene: TRBV5-1
D gene: TRBD1
J gene: TRBJ1-2
clone size: .

CDR3 DNA: TGCGCCAGCAGGAATGCGGGGAACACTGAAGCTTTCTTT
CDR3 protein: CASRNAGNTEAFF
V gene: TRBV5-1
D gene: .
J gene: TRBJ1-1
clone size: .

CDR3 DNA: TGCGCCAGCAGCCAAGTGTCCAGATTCACAGATACGCAGTATTTT
CDR3 protein: CASSQVSRFTDTQYF
V gene: TRBV4-1
D gene: .
J gene: TRBJ2-3
clone size: few

CDR3 DNA: TGTGCCAGTGCGGGTGGGGGGGCTAGCACAGATACGCAGTATTTT
CDR3 protein: CASAGGGASTDTQYF
V gene: TRBV19
D gene: .
J gene: TRBJ2-3
clone size: few

CDR3 DNA: TGTGCCAGTAGCCAGCCGGTCATTAGCAGCAATGAGCAGTTCTTC
CDR3 protein: CASSQPVISSNEQFF
V gene: TRBV19
D gene: .
J gene: TRBJ2-1
clone size: .

CDR3 DNA: TGTGCCAGCAGTGGGGCAGGGGAAGAGACCCAGTACTTC
CDR3 protein: CASSGAGEETQYF
V gene: TRBV2
D gene: .
J gene: TRBJ2-5
clone size: .

CDR3 DNA: TGTGCCAGCAGCGAGACCAGGACAGGGAATAATTCACCCCTCCACTTT
CDR3 protein: CASSETRTGNNSPLHF
V gene: TRBV25-1
D gene: TRBD1
J gene: TRBJ1-6
clone size: .

CDR3 DNA: TGCAGCGTTGCGCGAAGTGGGAGGTCAGATACGCAGTATTTT
CDR3 protein: CSVARSGRSDTQYF
V gene: TRBV29-1
D gene: .
J gene: TRBJ2-3
clone size: few

CDR3 DNA: TGTGCCAGCAGCGTCTCCCGCGGGGGGGCGGATGAGACCCAGTACTTC
CDR3 protein: CASSVSRGGADETQYF
V gene: TRBV9
D gene: TRBD2
J gene: TRBJ2-5
clone size: .

CDR3 DNA: TGCGCCAGCAGCCAAGACCCGGGACAGGGAAGATCTGGTGGCTACACCTTC
CDR3 protein: CASSQDPGQGRSGGYTF
V gene: TRBV4-1
D gene: TRBD1
J gene: TRBJ1-2
clone size: .

CDR3 DNA: TGCGCCAGCACCTCACTAGCGGGCCTCTCCTACAATGAGCAGTTCTTC
CDR3 protein: CASTSLAGLSYNEQFF
V gene: TRBV10-2
D gene: TRBD2
J gene: TRBJ2-1
clone size: .

CDR3 DNA: TGTGCCAGCAGCTCGTATAGACTAGCGGGGCCCTACAATGAGCAGTTCTTC
CDR3 protein: CASSSYRLAGPYNEQFF
V gene: TRBV11-2
D gene: TRBD2
J gene: TRBJ2-1
clone size: few

CDR3 DNA: TGTGCCAGCAGCTTAGGGGGCGATGGCACTGAAGCTTTCTTT
CDR3 protein: CASSLGGDGTEAFF
V gene: TRBV11-2
D gene: .
J gene: TRBJ1-1
clone size: .

CDR3 DNA: TGTGCCAGTAGTATGTCGGACAGGAGGAACACTGAAGCTTTCTTT
CDR3 protein: CASSMSDRRNTEAFF
V gene: TRBV19
D gene: TRBD1
J gene: TRBJ1-1
clone size: few

CDR3 DNA: TGTGCCAGTAGTATAGGCAGGGTCCCTCCGAGCTCCTACAATGAGCAGTTCTTC
CDR3 protein: CASSIGRVPPSSYNEQFF
V gene: TRBV19
D gene: .
J gene: TRBJ2-1
clone size: .

CDR3 DNA: TGTGCCAGCAGTTTCCAGCCGCCGGGAGCCTACGAGCAGTACTTC
CDR3 protein: CASSFQPPGAYEQYF
V gene: TRBV28
D gene: .
J gene: TRBJ2-7
clone size: few

CDR3 DNA: TGTGCCAGCAGGGGGGCGGAGACCCAGTACTTC
CDR3 protein: CASRGAETQYF
V gene: TRBV2
D gene: .
J gene: TRBJ2-5
clone size: .

CDR3 DNA: TGCGCCAGCAGCTTGTCACAGGGGGCCTACAATGAGCAGTTCTTC
CDR3 protein: CASSLSQGAYNEQFF
V gene: TRBV5-1
D gene: TRBD1
J gene: TRBJ2-1
clone size: few

CDR3 DNA: TGTGCCAGCAGCAAAATCCACGAGGGAACTAGCGGGAGTAATGGCGAGCAGTACTTC
CDR3 protein: CASSKIHEGTSGSNGEQYF
V gene: TRBV21-1
D gene: .
J gene: TRBJ2-7
clone size: .

CDR3 DNA: TGCGCCAGCAGCCCTACAGGGGGGGATTCCTACGAGCAGTACTTC
CDR3 protein: CASSPTGGDSYEQYF
V gene: TRBV5-1
D gene: .
J gene: TRBJ2-7
clone size: .

CDR3 DNA: TGCGCCAGCAGCCAAGTTCAGCGGGAGGGCCTCGGTGAGCAGTTCTTC
CDR3 protein: CASSQVQREGLGEQFF
V gene: TRBV4-1
D gene: TRBD2
J gene: TRBJ2-1
clone size: .

CDR3 DNA: TGTGCCAGCAGTGAGTTGGGGCCAGATACGCAGTATTTT
CDR3 protein: CASSELGPDTQYF
V gene: TRBV6-1
D gene: .
J gene: TRBJ2-3
clone size: .

CDR3 DNA: TGTGCCAGCAGTGAAAGGAGCTCCTACAATGAGCAGTTCTTC
CDR3 protein: CASSERSSYNEQFF
V gene: TRBV2
D gene: .
J gene: TRBJ2-1
clone size: few

CDR3 DNA: TGTGCCAGCTCACCGGCCGGGGGAAACACTGAAGCTTTCTTT
CDR3 protein: CASSPAGGNTEAFF
V gene: TRBV18
D gene: .
J gene: TRBJ1-1
clone size: .

CDR3 DNA: TGCGCCAGCAGATTACTAGTGGCAACCTCCTACAATGAGCAGTTCTTC
CDR3 protein: CASRLLVATSYNEQFF
V gene: TRBV5-1
D gene: .
J gene: TRBJ2-1
clone size: .

CDR3 DNA: TGCGCCAGCAGCTTGGACAGGGGAAGGATAGGCTACACCTTC
CDR3 protein: CASSLDRGRIGYTF
V gene: TRBV5-1
D gene: TRBD1
J gene: TRBJ1-2
clone size: .